This TCR beta chain derives from a study of blood T cell repertoires in COVID-19. At the level of the study: The United States, Italy and Spain were the sources of the acute and convalescent COVID-19 samples.

The sample holds one count of this clone. As processed by the authors: Researchers report that nucleated cell counts were estimated from reference gene primer amplification. Here immunoSEQ multiplex PCR was the method, and the copy in TCRdb shows in-frame clones only, minus some. D and trimming come from the DNA, and the V and J calls and clone size come from that table. The table has 50,000 to 55,000 clones, over 75% seen once. The V end lost 5 bases, the J end lost 2 bases, and 6 bases lay between the germline ends. This CDR3 is 12 amino acids long. Sequenced sample: peripheral blood. The genes are TRBV12-3 or TRBV12-4 and TRBJ1-2; no firm D call. This sequence was found in a human donor with active COVID-19. The donor label of this sample is uncertain. The CDR3 DNA reads TGTGCCAGCAGTCAGATAAACTATGGCTACACCTTC. It is translated as CASSQINYGYTF.